This TCR beta chain was recovered during a study of cytomegalovirus exposure and HLA in healthy donors. A note on this clone: The antigen is undetermined.

With 60 Vbeta and 13 Jbeta primers, the PCR was carried out. Assay: immunoSEQ multiplex PCR; the TCRdb copy retains only in-frame clones and omits some. The table has 140,000 to 150,000 clones, about 80% seen once. Germline V gives CDR1 MNHNS, CDR2 SASEGT. The ends were cut back, 1 base at V and 2 bases at J, with 9 bases in the middle. The length of the CDR3 is 14 residues. The study, taken as a whole, reports: Accounts indicate the classifier identified cytomegalovirus status with strong specificity and sensitivity. It was confirmed in vitro that a few of the CMV-associated chains were specific for CMV antigens. The Asian-associated ancestry cluster reportedly had fewer N-insertions than the approximately 700-donor mean in a later analysis. It was reported that TCR beta sequences correctly inferred the HLA-A and HLA-B alleles for most subjects.

Sequenced sample: PBMCs. This chain uses TRBV6-1 with TRBJ2-7, with D unclear. This TCR was sampled from a woman aged 55-69 years in good health and CMV-seropositive. CDR3 residues: CASSEGRLTYEQYF. The CDR3 DNA is TGTGCCAGCAGTGAAGGCAGGTTAACCTACGAGCAGTACTTC.